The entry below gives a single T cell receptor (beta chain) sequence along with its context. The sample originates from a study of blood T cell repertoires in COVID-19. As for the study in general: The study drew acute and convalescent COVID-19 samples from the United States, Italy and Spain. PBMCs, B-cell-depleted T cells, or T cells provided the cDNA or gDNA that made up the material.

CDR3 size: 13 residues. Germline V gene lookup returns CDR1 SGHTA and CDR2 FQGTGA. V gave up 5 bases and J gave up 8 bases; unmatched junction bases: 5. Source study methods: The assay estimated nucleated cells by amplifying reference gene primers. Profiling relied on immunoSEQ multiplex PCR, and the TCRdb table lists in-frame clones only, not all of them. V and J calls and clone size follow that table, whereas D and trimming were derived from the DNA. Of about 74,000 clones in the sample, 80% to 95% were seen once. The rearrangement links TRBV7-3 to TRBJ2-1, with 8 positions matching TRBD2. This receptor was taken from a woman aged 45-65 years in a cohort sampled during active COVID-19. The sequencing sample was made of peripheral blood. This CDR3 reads CASSPSGSDEQFF. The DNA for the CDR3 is TGTGCCAGCAGCCCCAGCGGGAGTGATGAGCAGTTCTTC.